This TCR beta chain was documented in a study of blood T cell repertoires in COVID-19. For the study at large: Acute and convalescent COVID-19 samples came from the United States, Italy and Spain.

Trimming shortened V by 4 bases and J by 1 base, and 16 bases separated the two germline ends. This CDR3 is built from 16 residues. Germline lookup yields CDR1 SGHTA and CDR2 FQGTGA. Authors' data handling: The assay estimated nucleated cells by amplifying reference gene primers. TCRdb's table, derived via immunoSEQ multiplex PCR, lists solely in-frame clones and lacks some. That table gives V, J and clone size, and the DNA gave D and trimming. The sample includes under 250,000 clones, 80% to 90% of them seen just once. Ages ranged from about 18 to 89 years, with residence in around 24 US areas. Membership in each cohort depended on participant-reported clinical history.

V is TRBV7-3 and J is TRBJ2-5, with D perhaps TRBD2 (6 bases). The sequenced sample consisted of PBMCs or T cells enriched from blood (not recorded which). This receptor was obtained from a woman aged 40-49 years who had been exposed to COVID-19. This chain's CDR3 is CASSSLGGATQETQYF. As DNA, the CDR3 is TGTGCCAGCAGCTCACTTGGAGGGGCTACCCAAGAGACCCAGTACTTC.